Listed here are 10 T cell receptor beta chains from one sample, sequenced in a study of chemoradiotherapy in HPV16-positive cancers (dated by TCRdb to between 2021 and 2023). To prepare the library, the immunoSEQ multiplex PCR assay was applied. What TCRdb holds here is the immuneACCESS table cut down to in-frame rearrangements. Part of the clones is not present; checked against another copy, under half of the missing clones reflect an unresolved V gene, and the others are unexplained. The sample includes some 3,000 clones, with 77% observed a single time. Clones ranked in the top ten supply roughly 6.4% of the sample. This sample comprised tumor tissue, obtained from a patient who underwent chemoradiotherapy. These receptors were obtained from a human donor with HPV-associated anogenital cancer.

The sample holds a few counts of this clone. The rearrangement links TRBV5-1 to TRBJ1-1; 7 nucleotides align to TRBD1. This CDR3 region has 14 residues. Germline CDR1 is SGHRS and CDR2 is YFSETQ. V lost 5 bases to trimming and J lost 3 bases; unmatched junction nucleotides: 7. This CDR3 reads CASRPTGWDTEAFF. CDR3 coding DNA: TGCGCCAGCAGGCCGACAGGGTGGGACACTGAAGCTTTCTTT.

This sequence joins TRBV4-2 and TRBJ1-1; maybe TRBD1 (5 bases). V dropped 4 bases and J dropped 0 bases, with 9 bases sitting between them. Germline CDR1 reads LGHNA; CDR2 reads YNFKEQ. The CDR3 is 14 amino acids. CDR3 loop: CASSLDTMNTEAFF. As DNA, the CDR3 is TGTGCCAGCAGCCTGGACACCATGAACACTGAAGCTTTCTTT.

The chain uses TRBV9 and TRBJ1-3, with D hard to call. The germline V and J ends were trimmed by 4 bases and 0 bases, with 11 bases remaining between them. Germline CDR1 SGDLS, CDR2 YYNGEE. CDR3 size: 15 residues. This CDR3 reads CASSPYLLSGNTIYF. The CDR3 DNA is TGTGCCAGCAGCCCATACCTGCTCTCTGGAAACACCATATATTTT.

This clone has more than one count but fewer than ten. CDR3 sequence (DNA): TGTGCCAGCAGTTGGGCAGGAATTTGGGACGGGGGGGCCCTCCACTTT. As protein: CASSWAGIWDGGALHF. This sequence joins TRBV6-6 and TRBJ1-6, with a possible D match to TRBD1 (5 bases). The CDR3 totals 16 residues. Germline V CDR1 and CDR2: MNHNY, SVGAGI (reference sequence). V lost 4 bases and J lost 14, with 24 bases in between.

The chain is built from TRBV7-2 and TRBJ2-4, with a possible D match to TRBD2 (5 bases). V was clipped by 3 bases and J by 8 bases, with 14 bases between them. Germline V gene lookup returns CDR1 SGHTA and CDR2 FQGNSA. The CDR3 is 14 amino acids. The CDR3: CASSFGGSWDIQYF. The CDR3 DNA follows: TGTGCCAGCAGCTTTGGAGGAAGCTGGGACATTCAGTACTTC.

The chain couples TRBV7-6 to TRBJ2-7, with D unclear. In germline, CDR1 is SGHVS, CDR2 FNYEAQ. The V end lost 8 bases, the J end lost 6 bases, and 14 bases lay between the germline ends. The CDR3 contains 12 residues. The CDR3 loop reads CASSEFRGEQYF. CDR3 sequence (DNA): TGTGCCAGCTCGGAGTTTCGAGGCGAGCAGTACTTC. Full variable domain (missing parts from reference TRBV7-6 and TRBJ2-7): GAGVSQSPRYKVTKRGQDVALRCDPISGHVSLYWYRQALGQGPEFLTYFNYEAQQDKSGLPNDRFSAERPEGSISTLTIQRTEQRDSAMYRCASSEFRGEQYFGPGTRLTVT.

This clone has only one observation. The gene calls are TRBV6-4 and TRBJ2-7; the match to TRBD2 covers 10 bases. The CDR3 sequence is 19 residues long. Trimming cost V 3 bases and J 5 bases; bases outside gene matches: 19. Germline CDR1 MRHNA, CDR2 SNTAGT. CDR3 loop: CASSEGPSGSCGIGNEQYF. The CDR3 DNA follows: TGTGCCAGCAGTGAAGGGCCTAGCGGGAGCTGTGGAATAGGAAACGAGCAGTACTTC.

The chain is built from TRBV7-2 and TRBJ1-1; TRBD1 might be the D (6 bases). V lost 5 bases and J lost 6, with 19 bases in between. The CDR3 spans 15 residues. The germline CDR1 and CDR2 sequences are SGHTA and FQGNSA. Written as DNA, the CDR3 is TGTGCCAGCAGCCTCTATTCCGGCAGGGGACCTGAAGCTTTCTTT. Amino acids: CASSLYSGRGPEAFF. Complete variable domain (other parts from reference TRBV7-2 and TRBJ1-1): GAGVSQSPSNKVTEKGKDVELRCDPISGHTALYWYRQSLGQGLEFLIYFQGNSAPDKSGLPSDRFSAERTGGSVSTLTIQRTQQEDSAVYLCASSLYSGRGPEAFFGQGTRLTVV.

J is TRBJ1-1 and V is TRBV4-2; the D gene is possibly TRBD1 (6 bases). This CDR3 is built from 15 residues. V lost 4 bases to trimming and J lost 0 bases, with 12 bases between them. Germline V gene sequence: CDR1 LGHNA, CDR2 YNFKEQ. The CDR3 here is CASSLTGRVNTEAFF. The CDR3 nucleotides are TGTGCCAGCAGCCTAACAGGGAGGGTGAACACTGAAGCTTTCTTT.

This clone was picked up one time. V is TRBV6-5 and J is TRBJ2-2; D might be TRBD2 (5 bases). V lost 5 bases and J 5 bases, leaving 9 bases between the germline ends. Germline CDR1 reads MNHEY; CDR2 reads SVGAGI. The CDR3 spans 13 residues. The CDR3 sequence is CASSPTRTGELFF. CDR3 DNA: TGTGCCAGCAGTCCCACTAGAACCGGGGAGCTGTTTTTT.